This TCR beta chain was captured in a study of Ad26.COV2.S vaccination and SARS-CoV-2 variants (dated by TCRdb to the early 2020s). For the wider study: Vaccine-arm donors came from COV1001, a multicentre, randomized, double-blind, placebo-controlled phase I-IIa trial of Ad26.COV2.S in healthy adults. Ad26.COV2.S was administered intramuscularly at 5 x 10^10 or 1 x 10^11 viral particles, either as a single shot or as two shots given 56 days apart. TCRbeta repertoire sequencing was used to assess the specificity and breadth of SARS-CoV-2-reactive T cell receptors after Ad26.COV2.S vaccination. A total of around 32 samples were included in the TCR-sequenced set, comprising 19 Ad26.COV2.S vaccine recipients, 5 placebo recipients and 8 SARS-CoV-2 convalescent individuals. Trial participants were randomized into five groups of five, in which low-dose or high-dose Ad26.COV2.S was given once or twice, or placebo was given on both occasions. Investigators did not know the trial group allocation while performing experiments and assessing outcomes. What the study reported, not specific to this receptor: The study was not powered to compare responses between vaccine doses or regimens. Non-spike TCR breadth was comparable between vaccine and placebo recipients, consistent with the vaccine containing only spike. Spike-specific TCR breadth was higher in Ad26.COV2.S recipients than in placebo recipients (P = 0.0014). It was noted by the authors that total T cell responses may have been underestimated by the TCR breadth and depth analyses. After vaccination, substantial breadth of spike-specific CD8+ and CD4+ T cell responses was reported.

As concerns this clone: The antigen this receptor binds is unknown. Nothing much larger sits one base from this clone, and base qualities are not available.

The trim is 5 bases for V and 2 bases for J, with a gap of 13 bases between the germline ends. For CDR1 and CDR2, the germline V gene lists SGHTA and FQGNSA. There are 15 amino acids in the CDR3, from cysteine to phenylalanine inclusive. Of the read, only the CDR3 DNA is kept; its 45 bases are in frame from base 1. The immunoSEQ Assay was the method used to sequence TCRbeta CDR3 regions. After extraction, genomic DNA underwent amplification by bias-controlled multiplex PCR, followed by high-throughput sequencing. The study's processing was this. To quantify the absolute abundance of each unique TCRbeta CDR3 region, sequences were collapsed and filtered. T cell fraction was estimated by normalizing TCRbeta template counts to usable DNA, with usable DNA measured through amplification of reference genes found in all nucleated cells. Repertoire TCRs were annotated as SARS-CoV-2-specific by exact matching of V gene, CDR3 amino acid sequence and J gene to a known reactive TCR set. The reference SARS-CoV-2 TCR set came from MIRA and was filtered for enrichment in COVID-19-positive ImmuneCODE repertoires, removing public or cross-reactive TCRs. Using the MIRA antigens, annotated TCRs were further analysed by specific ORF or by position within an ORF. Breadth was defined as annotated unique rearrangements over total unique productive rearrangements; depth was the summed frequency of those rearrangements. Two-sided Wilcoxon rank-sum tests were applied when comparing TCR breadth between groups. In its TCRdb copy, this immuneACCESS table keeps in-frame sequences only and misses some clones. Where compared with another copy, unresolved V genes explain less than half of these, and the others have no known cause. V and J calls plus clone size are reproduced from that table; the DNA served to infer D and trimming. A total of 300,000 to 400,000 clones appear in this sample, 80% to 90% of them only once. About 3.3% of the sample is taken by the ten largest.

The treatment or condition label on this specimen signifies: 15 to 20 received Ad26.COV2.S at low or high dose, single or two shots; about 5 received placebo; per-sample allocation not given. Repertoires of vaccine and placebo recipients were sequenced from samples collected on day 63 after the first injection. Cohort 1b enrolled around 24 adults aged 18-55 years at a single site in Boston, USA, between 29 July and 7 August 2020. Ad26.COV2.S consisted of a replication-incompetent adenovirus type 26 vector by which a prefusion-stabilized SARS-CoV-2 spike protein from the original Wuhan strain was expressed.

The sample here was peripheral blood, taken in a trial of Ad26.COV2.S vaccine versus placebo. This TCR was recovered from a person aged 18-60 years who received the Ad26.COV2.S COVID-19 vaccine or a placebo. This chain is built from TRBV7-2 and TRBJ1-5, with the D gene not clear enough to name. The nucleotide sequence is TGTGCCAGCAGCCTTCGGACTTTCGGCAATCAGCCCCAGCATTTT. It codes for CASSLRTFGNQPQHF.